The next 28 T cell receptor beta chains were all read from a single sample in a study of beta chain features in type 1 diabetes. Isolated RNA was reverse transcribed in full, so expressed TCRB transcripts were sequenced. Data came from immunoSEQ multiplex PCR; TCRdb stores just in-frame clones and leaves some out. The repertoire includes 850,000 to 900,000 clones, roughly 17% of them detected once, and around 0.02% sits in the top ten. Sequencing used naive CD4+ T cells from blood. The receptors here all came from a woman aged 18-29 years in good health.

There are a few counts of this clone. The V gene is TRBV27, the J gene TRBJ2-4; TRBD2 matches 7 bases. The trim removed 6 bases at V and 5 bases at J, leaving 4 bases unmatched. The CDR3 is 13 residues long. CDR1 MNHEY and CDR2 SMNVEV come from the germline V gene (reference sequence). The CDR3 DNA follows: TGTGCCAGCAGACGGGGGAGGGAAAACATTCAGTACTTC. Its translation: CASRRGRENIQYF.

This chain joins TRBV7-9 and TRBJ2-2, with D uncertain. Trimming cost V 5 bases and J 1 base, with 5 bases left between them. This CDR3 is 13 amino acids long. The germline gives CDR1 SEHNR, CDR2 FQNEAQ (reference sequence). The CDR3: CASSIKNTGELFF. In DNA, the CDR3 is TGTGCCAGCAGCATAAAGAACACCGGGGAGCTGTTTTTT. Supplemented by reference TRBV7-9 and TRBJ2-2, the full variable domain reads DTGVSQNPRHKITKRGQNVTFRCDPISEHNRLYWYRQTLGQGPEFLTYFQNEAQLEKSRLLSDRFSAERPKGSFSTLEIQRTEQGDSAMYLCASSIKNTGELFFGEGSRLTVL.

This clone was observed a few times. V and J are TRBV2 and TRBJ1-2; D unclear. With 0 bases removed from V and 5 bases from J, the gap between germline ends came to 10 bases. Germline lookup yields CDR1 SNHLY and CDR2 FYNNEI. This CDR3 is built from 14 residues. In nucleotides, the CDR3 is TGTGCCAGCAGTGAAGCGCTTCCGTTATATGGCTACACCTTC. This encodes CASSEALPLYGYTF.

A few counts support this clone. V is TRBV9 and J is TRBJ2-5; weak D call: TRBD1 (5 bases). V was cut by 3 bases and J by 0 bases, with 6 bases left in between. The CDR3 is 13 amino acids. Germline V gene lookup returns CDR1 SGDLS and CDR2 YYNGEE. The CDR3 nucleotides are TGTGCCAGCAGCGCGACAGACCAAGAGACCCAGTACTTC. The encoded protein is CASSATDQETQYF.

The V and J genes are TRBV7-9 and TRBJ1-5; D not certain. Germline V gene data show CDR1 as SEHNR and CDR2 as FQNEAQ (reference sequence). This CDR3 spans 14 amino acids. Trimming cost V 3 bases and J 4 bases, with 10 bases left between them. CDR3 nucleotide sequence: TGTGCCAGCAGCTTCGAAGGGTTTAATCAGCCCCAGCATTTT. Protein product: CASSFEGFNQPQHF.

The chain uses TRBV28 and TRBJ2-7; 8 bases are shared with TRBD1. The J segment lost 5 bases and the V segment lost 3 bases, leaving 3 bases of the junction unmatched. The CDR3 loop spans 13 amino acids. Germline CDR1 reads MDHEN; CDR2 reads SYDVKM. The CDR3 region is CASSLDRAHEQYF. CDR3 sequence (DNA): TGTGCCAGCAGTTTGGACAGGGCACACGAGCAGTACTTC.

The V and J genes are TRBV25-1 and TRBJ1-2; 8 positions match TRBD1. J lost 4 bases, V lost 6 bases, and 7 bases had no gene match. This CDR3 contains 14 residues. Germline V lookup: CDR1 MGHDK, CDR2 SYGVNS. The CDR3 bases are TGTGCCAGCAGCAGTAGGCAGGGGGCCTATGGCTACACCTTC. Protein product: CASSSRQGAYGYTF.

The chain combines TRBV19 with TRBJ2-7; either TRBD1 or TRBD2 may supply D (5 bases each). Trimming stripped 3 bases from V and 2 bases from J, with 14 bases between. Looked up from germline, CDR1 is LNHDA and CDR2 is SQIVND (reference sequence). The CDR3 covers 15 residues. DNA for the CDR3: TGTGCCAGTAGTATGGACGCAGGGAGAGCCTACGAGCAGTACTTC. Residues: CASSMDAGRAYEQYF.

The chain links TRBV18 to TRBJ2-4; TRBD1 might be the D (5 bases). Deletions cut 0 bases from V and 6 bases from J, with 15 bases between. This CDR3 contains 16 residues. Germline V gene sequence: CDR1 KGHSH, CDR2 LQKENI. CDR3 coding DNA: TGTGCCAGCTCACCACCTTGGAGCAGGGATAGAAACATTCAGTACTTC. Protein product: CASSPPWSRDRNIQYF.

This clone was observed a handful of times. V gene TRBV6-1 combines with J gene TRBJ2-3, with D possibly TRBD2 on 6 matching bases. V gave up 5 bases and J gave up 5 bases, with 14 bases separating them. Germline CDR1 reads MNHNS; CDR2 reads SASEGT. This CDR3 region has 14 residues. The chain's CDR3 is CASSQSSGQDTQYF. The CDR3 coding sequence is TGTGCCAGCAGTCAGTCCAGCGGGCAAGATACGCAGTATTTT.

The chain is built from TRBV9 and TRBJ1-2; 9 nucleotides line up with TRBD1. The ends lost 2 bases at V and 4 bases at J; junction bases unmatched: 6. This CDR3 spans 15 amino acids. The V gene's germline CDR1 is SGDLS and CDR2 YYNGEE. As DNA, the CDR3 is TGTGCCAGCAGCGTCTTAGGACAGGGGTCCTATGGCTACACCTTC. Translation gives CASSVLGQGSYGYTF.

This clone appeared a few times. J is TRBJ1-1 and V is TRBV5-4, with D perhaps matching TRBD1 (6 bases). Germline V gene lookup returns CDR1 SGHNT and CDR2 YYREEE (reference sequence). This CDR3 is 13 amino acids long. V was clipped by 0 bases and J by 6 bases, with 9 bases between them. The CDR3 DNA follows: TGTGCCAGCAGCTTGGACAGGGTCGCTGAAGCTTTCTTT. Its protein product is CASSLDRVAEAFF.

This chain uses TRBV6-5 with TRBJ2-3; D is unresolved. The ends were cut back, 4 bases at V and 2 bases at J, with 7 bases in the middle. This CDR3 region has 13 residues. Germline-derived CDR1 and CDR2 are MNHEY and SVGAGI. The CDR3 nucleotides read TGTGCCAGCAGTTCGACCCTCACAGATACGCAGTATTTT. Amino acid sequence: CASSSTLTDTQYF.

This CDR3 is CAGRTGGNEQFF. DNA of the CDR3: TGTGCCGGAAGAACGGGGGGCAATGAGCAGTTCTTC. The rearrangement links TRBV6-5 to TRBJ2-1; TRBD2 matches at 7 bases. CDR1 is MNHEY and CDR2 is SVGAGI in the germline V gene. Germline trimming cut 11 bases from V and 6 bases from J; bases unmatched to any gene: 7. The CDR3 sequence is 12 residues long.

In this sample, this clone turned up a few times. The chain carries TRBV28 and TRBJ2-5; 9 bases align to TRBD2. The CDR3 is 15 residues long. V was pared by 5 bases and J by 7 bases, with 11 bases of the junction left unmatched. In germline, CDR1 is MDHEN, CDR2 SYDVKM. CDR3 residues: CASSPSGGRAATQYF. DNA of the CDR3: TGTGCCAGCAGTCCTTCTGGCGGGAGGGCCGCGACCCAGTACTTC.

The chain uses TRBV7-9 and TRBJ1-5; D gene unclear. This CDR3 has 14 amino acids. V lost 3 bases, J lost 5 bases, and 11 bases lay in between. Germline V gene lookup returns CDR1 SEHNR and CDR2 FQNEAQ (reference sequence). The CDR3 coding sequence is TGTGCCAGCAGCTTGGCTTCCCAAGATCAGCCCCAGCATTTT. Residues: CASSLASQDQPQHF.

This clone was found a few times. Additional DNA sequences in this sample encode the identical CDR3. This chain joins TRBV7-9 and TRBJ2-7, with a weak D call TRBD2 (7 bases). V was clipped by 6 bases and J by 4 bases, with 10 bases between them. Per the germline V gene, CDR1 is SEHNR and CDR2 is FQNEAQ (reference sequence). This CDR3 spans 12 amino acids. In nucleotides, the CDR3 is TGTGCCAGCAGTCGGGGGGCGTACGAGCAGTACTTC. Its protein product is CASSRGAYEQYF.

J is TRBJ2-1 and V is TRBV7-8, with D perhaps TRBD2 (5 bases). This CDR3 contains 17 residues. Germline V gene lookup returns CDR1 SGHVS and CDR2 FQNEAQ. Trimming shortened V by 5 bases and J by 4 bases, and 21 bases separated the two germline ends. The CDR3, as DNA: TGTGCCAGCAGCCTACGTGTAACTAGGCCCCTTTACAATGAGCAGTTCTTC. Translating gives CASSLRVTRPLYNEQFF.

The chain recombines TRBV5-1 with TRBJ2-7, with TRBD2 as a possible D gene (6 bases). The CDR3 has 12 amino acids. The V end lost 3 bases, the J end lost 7 bases, and 11 bases lay between the germline ends. Per germline, CDR1 SGHRS and CDR2 YFSETQ. As DNA, the CDR3 is TGCGCCAGCAGCTCGGAGGGTTCTGAGCAGTACTTC. Its protein product is CASSSEGSEQYF.

Here the CDR3 DNA reads TGCGCCAGCAGCCCTCTAGGACTAGCGCTCGAGCAGTACTTC. Protein product: CASSPLGLALEQYF. The chain links TRBV5-1 to TRBJ2-7, with 9 bases lining up with TRBD2. The CDR3 covers 14 residues. Looked up from germline, CDR1 is SGHRS and CDR2 is YFSETQ. V lost 4 bases, J lost 6 bases, and 8 bases stayed unmatched.

In DNA, the CDR3 is TGCGCCAGCAGTCAATCGATCCCTCCCCAAGGAACGTACCAGTACTTC. The encoded protein is CASSQSIPPQGTYQYF. The rearrangement joins TRBV23-1 to TRBJ2-5; D is unclear. Being an ORF, TRBV23-1 has a function that is uncertain. There are 16 residues in the CDR3. V was pared by 0 bases and J by 10 bases, with 21 bases between.

This clone was found a few times. The rearrangement links TRBV5-1 to TRBJ2-6; 7 positions match TRBD2. CDR1 is SGHRS and CDR2 is YFSETQ in the germline V gene. V dropped 3 bases and J dropped 4; count of bases not matched to a gene: 13. The length of the CDR3 is 18 residues. This CDR3 reads CASSSSRSLARGANVLTF. In nucleotides, the CDR3 is TGCGCCAGCAGCTCGAGTCGTTCACTAGCGAGGGGGGCCAACGTCCTGACTTTC.

The chain links TRBV5-6 to TRBJ2-7, with D maybe TRBD2 (5 bases). The CDR3 covers 15 residues. Trimming took off 3 bases at V and 7 bases at J, with 20 bases between the two ends. Germline lookup yields CDR1 SGHDT and CDR2 YYEEEE. The CDR3 DNA reads TGTGCCAGCAGCTCGAGGCAGGTCTTCAGGAGGGAGCAGTACTTC. Its translation: CASSSRQVFRREQYF.

This clone turned up a few times. The chain couples TRBV27 to TRBJ2-5, with a tentative D call TRBD2 (5 bases). This CDR3 spans 13 amino acids. V lost 6 bases, J lost 0 bases, and 8 bases lay in between. Per germline, CDR1 MNHEY and CDR2 SMNVEV (reference sequence). The CDR3 DNA is TGTGCCAGCAGCTCGGGGTACCAAGAGACCCAGTACTTC. Protein sequence: CASSSGYQETQYF.

This clone was recorded a few times. The rearrangement uses TRBV7-2 and TRBJ2-1; 10 bases fit TRBD2. After removal of 5 bases from V and 2 bases from J, the junction contained 3 bases not matched to a gene. Germline values: CDR1 SGHTA, CDR2 FQGNSA. The CDR3 has 15 residues. This CDR3 is CASSLLAGPYNEQFF. The CDR3 DNA follows: TGTGCCAGCAGCCTACTAGCGGGGCCCTACAATGAGCAGTTCTTC.

This clone was recorded a few times. V usage is TRBV9 and J usage is TRBJ2-3; TRBD2 matches 10 bases. The length of the CDR3 is 19 residues. Germline CDR1 SGDLS, CDR2 YYNGEE. V lost 0 bases to trimming and J lost 0 bases; unmatched junction nucleotides: 10. CDR3 residues: CASSVGGSSGRLSTDTQYF. CDR3 DNA sequence: TGTGCCAGCAGCGTAGGCGGTAGTAGCGGGAGGCTGAGCACAGATACGCAGTATTTT.

This clone was seen a handful of times. In the same sample, other DNA sequences code for this CDR3. The chain has TRBV4-2 and TRBJ1-5; D is unclear. Trimming cost V 3 bases and J 0 bases, with 3 bases left between them. The CDR3 length is 13 residues. Germline V gene sequence: CDR1 LGHNA, CDR2 YNFKEQ. CDR3 sequence reads: CASSQDSNQPQHF. In nucleotides, the CDR3 is TGTGCCAGCAGCCAGGATAGCAATCAGCCCCAGCATTTT.

The V gene is TRBV6-5, the J gene TRBJ1-5, with no clear D. This CDR3 region has 10 residues. Germline V gene lookup returns CDR1 MNHEY and CDR2 SVGAGI. Deletions cut 5 bases from V and 8 bases from J, with 4 bases between. The CDR3: CASSVEPQHF. CDR3 in DNA: TGTGCCAGCAGTGTGGAGCCCCAGCATTTT.